This TCR beta chain was captured by sequencing in a study of blood T cell repertoires in COVID-19. On the study more broadly: The samples span acute and convalescent COVID-19 from the United States, Italy and Spain. T cells, B-cell-depleted T cells, or PBMCs supplied cDNA or gDNA.

Per the original data handling: For nucleated cells, counts were estimated from reference gene primer amplification. The protocol was immunoSEQ multiplex PCR, while the TCRdb copy is restricted to in-frame clones and leaves out a portion. Clonal size and the V and J genes are those of that table, whereas D and trimming came from the DNA. The sample includes some 150,000 clones, approximately 85% of them seen just once. CDR3 length: 13 residues. Trimming took 6 bases from V and 6 from J; bases not matched to a gene: 8. The Seattle site enrolled patients during active infection and followed them longitudinally. The table lists this clone with a count of one.

This chain connects TRBV12-3 or TRBV12-4 to TRBJ2-7, with 7 nucleotides matching TRBD1. The TCR originated in an older woman with COVID-19, enrolled during active disease. Sequencing was done on a sample of peripheral blood. In DNA, the CDR3 is TGTGCCAGCAGATCAACAGGGGTCGGCGAGCAGTACTTC. Its protein is CASRSTGVGEQYF.